Sequencing of this T cell receptor (beta chain) was carried out in a study of blood T cell repertoires in COVID-19. Study-level information: Samples taken during acute and convalescent COVID-19 were collected in the United States, Italy and Spain. T cells, B-cell-depleted T cells, or PBMCs supplied cDNA or gDNA.

This CDR3 region has 16 residues. The V gene's germline CDR1 is MNHNS and CDR2 SASEGT. The V gene lost 2 bases and the J gene lost 2 bases, with 13 bases spanning the gap. Methods used by the authors: Estimates of nucleated cell counts were drawn from the amplification of reference gene primers. The table came from immunoSEQ multiplex PCR; TCRdb's copy has only in-frame clones and leaves some out. V and J calls and clone size come straight from that table; D and trimming were deduced from the DNA. The table has fewer than 650,000 clones, approximately 91% seen once. This clonotype was sampled from a woman in her 50s with COVID-19, enrolled during active disease. Sequencing input: peripheral blood. The gene calls are TRBV6-1 and TRBJ1-3; D is unresolved. This chain's CDR3 is CASSELRATTGNTIYF. The CDR3 nucleotides are TGTGCCAGCAGTGAACTCCGGGCGACTACTGGAAACACCATATATTTT.